This is a list of T cell receptor beta chains from one sample in a study of siplizumab effects on memory and regulatory T cells. Here immunoSEQ multiplex PCR was the method, and the copy in TCRdb shows in-frame clones only, minus some. The sample has about 100,000 clones, about nine tenths seen once. The sample was CD4+ T cells sorted from blood. Source of these receptors: a human donor in good health. Both conserved end residues are part of each CDR3. The D gene is left open where the match is weak. Rows may omit the clone size; those that give it use once, few, many or a size class.

d_call j_call v_call clone_size cdr3_nt cdr3_aa
. TRBJ1-1 TRBV6-5 . TGTGCCAGCAGCATTAAGGCGGTGGGGAACACTGAAGCTTTCTTT CASSIKAVGNTEAFF
. TRBJ2-3 TRBV20-1 . TGCAGTGCGCCGATCCCAGATACGCAGTATTTT CSAPIPDTQYF
. TRBJ1-6 TRBV7-9 . TGTGCCAGCAGCTCGGGGACCGGATCAAATTCACCCCTCCACTTT CASSSGTGSNSPLHF
. TRBJ1-5 TRBV19 . TGTGCCAGTAGTAGCCCGGGACGACAGGCCGTAGGGGCCCAGCATTTT CASSSPGRQAVGAQHF
. TRBJ1-6 TRBV5-4 . TGTGCCAGCAGTTCATTCGGGGCTAATTCACCCCTCCACTTT CASSSFGANSPLHF
TRBD1 TRBJ1-5 TRBV6-5 . TGTGCCAGCAGTTCCGGGACAGGGGTTGGTAATCAGCCCCAGCATTTT CASSSGTGVGNQPQHF
. TRBJ2-7 TRBV6-5 once TGTGCCAGCAGCTCCATGACCTCGGGGACGTGGGAGCAGTACTTC CASSSMTSGTWEQYF
TRBD2 TRBJ2-7 TRBV5-1 . TGCGCCAGCAGCTTGGGGGAACTAGCGGGGAGCTACGAGCAGTACTTC CASSLGELAGSYEQYF
TRBD1 TRBJ1-2 TRBV18 . TGTGCCAGCTCACTTGACAGGGGGCTTGGCTACACCTTC CASSLDRGLGYTF
. TRBJ1-6 TRBV7-9 . TGTGCCAGCACAAGTAATTCACCCCTCCACTTT CASTSNSPLHF
. TRBJ1-5 TRBV28 . TGTGCCACAAACCCTCGGCCTCAGCCCCAGCATTTT CATNPRPQPQHF
. TRBJ2-2 TRBV7-3 . TGTGCCAGCAGCCCCTTCCCGAACACCGGGGAGCTGTTTTTT CASSPFPNTGELFF
TRBD1 TRBJ1-2 TRBV30 . TGTGCCTGGCACACCGCAGGGGGCTATGGCTACACCTTC CAWHTAGGYGYTF
TRBD1 TRBJ1-1 TRBV20-1 . TGCAGTGCCGGGACAGACACTGAAGCTTTCTTT CSAGTDTEAFF
TRBD2 TRBJ2-4 TRBV19 . TGTGCCAGTAGTACAGCGGGACTAGCGGGGGAGTGGAACATTCAGTACTTC CASSTAGLAGEWNIQYF
. TRBJ2-3 TRBV28 . TGTGCCAGCAGTGGCCCGGGATCTAGCACAGATACGCAGTATTTT CASSGPGSSTDTQYF
. TRBJ1-3 TRBV4-2 . TGTGCCAGCAGCCGCGATAGAGTCTCTGGAAACACCATATATTTT CASSRDRVSGNTIYF
. TRBJ2-3 TRBV11-2 . TGTGCCAGCAGTAAAGAAGGGTCTAGCGCAGATACGCAGTATTTT CASSKEGSSADTQYF